This note documents a single TCR beta chain sequence. Autoimmune disease history or systemic immunosuppression excluded patients. Researchers took blood at baseline, on cycle 4 day 1, and on cycle 7 day 1. This sample stems from a study of OX40 agonist ivuxolimab in advanced cancers. Method: immunoSEQ multiplex PCR; TCRdb's copy keeps in-frame clones and lacks some. This table has roughly 13,000 clones, roughly 82% appearing once. Between the trimmed V and J ends, which lost 1 base and 6 bases, there was a span of 15 bases. The CDR3 is made up of 15 amino acids. Germline V gene lookup returns CDR1 MNHEY and CDR2 SMNVEV (reference sequence).

V is TRBV27 and J is TRBJ1-2; tentative D call: TRBD1 (6 bases). The clonotype originates from an adult with an advanced solid tumor such as melanoma, head and neck, liver or kidney cancer. Sequences were derived from CD4+ or CD8+ T cells sorted from blood, sampled in a trial of the OX40 agonist ivuxolimab. For the CDR3, the DNA is TGTGCCAGCAGTTTATGGACAGACCTTAGGGATGGCTACACCTTC. This gives the protein CASSLWTDLRDGYTF.